These 8 T cell receptor beta chains share one sample of origin, sequenced in a study of T cell responses to AZD1222 COVID-19 vaccine. TCRdb's table, derived via immunoSEQ multiplex PCR, lists solely in-frame clones and lacks some. The table lists about 150,000 clones, around 90% of them singletons. Source: peripheral blood, taken on day 0 of AZD1222 vaccination. These receptors were taken from an adult in good health.

This sequence joins TRBV7-2 and TRBJ2-7; D is unclear. This CDR3 has 14 residues. From germline, CDR1 is SGHTA and CDR2 FQGNSA. V was pared by 1 base and J by 0 bases, with 7 bases between. CDR3 DNA: TGTGCCAGCAGCTTAGGTCACCACTCCTACGAGCAGTACTTC. Protein: CASSLGHHSYEQYF. Using reference TRBV7-2 and TRBJ2-7 for the parts outside the CDR3, the full variable domain is GAGVSQSPSNKVTEKGKDVELRCDPISGHTALYWYRQSLGQGLEFLIYFQGNSAPDKSGLPSDRFSAERTGGSVSTLTIQRTQQEDSAVYLCASSLGHHSYEQYFGPGTRLTVT.

In DNA, the CDR3 is TGTGCCATCAGAAGTTTGGGAGGCAGGGACACTGAAGCTTTCTTT. This sequence encodes CAIRSLGGRDTEAFF. This chain links TRBV10-3 with TRBJ1-1, with D possibly being TRBD1 (5 bases). V shed 6 bases and J shed 3 bases, with 17 bases lying between them. CDR1 and CDR2 from the germline V gene are ENHRY and SYGVKD. The CDR3 is 15 amino acids.

V and J are TRBV14 and TRBJ2-7, with D perhaps matching TRBD1 or TRBD2 (5 bases each). Germline CDR1 SGHDN, CDR2 FVKESK. The CDR3 contains 16 residues. The V end lost 4 bases, the J end lost 0 bases, and 16 bases lay between the germline ends. The CDR3: CASSPLRDPISYEQYF. The CDR3 DNA is TGTGCCAGCAGCCCGCTCCGGGACCCGATCTCCTACGAGCAGTACTTC.

This clone was picked up one time. Germline is not matched at one junction end, which may reflect a read error. The chain recombines TRBV6-1 with TRBJ2-5, with D uncertain. CDR3 length: 12 residues. Germline CDR1 and CDR2: MNHNS and SASEGT. The CDR3 nucleotides are TGTGCCAGCACTGAATCATCCGAGACCCAGTACTTC. It encodes CASTESSETQYF.

V usage is TRBV28 and J usage is TRBJ2-2; TRBD1 matches 10 bases. In germline, CDR1 is MDHEN, CDR2 SYDVKM. J gave up 7 bases and V 5 bases, and 4 bases lay outside the gene matches. The CDR3 sequence is 14 residues long. The DNA of the CDR3 is TGTGCCAGCAGTGACAGGGGGCGGGGCGGGGAGCTGTTTTTT. This sequence encodes CASSDRGRGGELFF.

The CDR3 is CASSRGWGSHLEQYF. The CDR3 bases are TGTGCCAGCAGCCGAGGGTGGGGGTCGCACTTGGAGCAGTACTTC. This rearrangement joins TRBV16 to TRBJ2-7; either TRBD1 or TRBD2 may supply D (5 bases each). Germline V gene data show CDR1 as KGHSY and CDR2 as FQNENV. V dropped 4 bases and J dropped 7 bases, with 20 bases sitting between them. This CDR3 is built from 15 residues.

V gene TRBV5-1 combines with J gene TRBJ1-1; possible D gene TRBD1, 5 bases. CDR3 length: 12 amino acids. Germline V gene sequence: CDR1 SGHRS, CDR2 YFSETQ. Deletions cut 1 base from V and 14 bases from J, with 15 bases between. CDR3 sequence (DNA): TGCGCCAGCAGCTTGTCGGGGGAAGCCGTCTTCTTT. Its translation is CASSLSGEAVFF.

V gene TRBV5-6 combines with J gene TRBJ2-7, with D perhaps being TRBD1 or TRBD2 (5 bases each). This CDR3 has 16 residues. From germline, CDR1 is SGHDT and CDR2 YYEEEE. V lost 3 bases and J 0 bases, leaving 16 bases between the germline ends. The chain's CDR3 is CASSSQGRVFSYEQYF. The CDR3 region has the DNA TGTGCCAGCAGCTCCCAGGGACGCGTTTTCTCCTACGAGCAGTACTTC. The full variable domain, in which reference TRBV5-6 and TRBJ2-7 provide the parts outside the CDR3, is DAGVTQSPTHLIKTRGQQVTLRCSPKSGHDTVSWYQQALGQGPQFIFQYYEEEERQRGNFPDRFSGHQFPNYSSELNVNALLLGDSALYLCASSSQGRVFSYEQYFGPGTRLTVT.